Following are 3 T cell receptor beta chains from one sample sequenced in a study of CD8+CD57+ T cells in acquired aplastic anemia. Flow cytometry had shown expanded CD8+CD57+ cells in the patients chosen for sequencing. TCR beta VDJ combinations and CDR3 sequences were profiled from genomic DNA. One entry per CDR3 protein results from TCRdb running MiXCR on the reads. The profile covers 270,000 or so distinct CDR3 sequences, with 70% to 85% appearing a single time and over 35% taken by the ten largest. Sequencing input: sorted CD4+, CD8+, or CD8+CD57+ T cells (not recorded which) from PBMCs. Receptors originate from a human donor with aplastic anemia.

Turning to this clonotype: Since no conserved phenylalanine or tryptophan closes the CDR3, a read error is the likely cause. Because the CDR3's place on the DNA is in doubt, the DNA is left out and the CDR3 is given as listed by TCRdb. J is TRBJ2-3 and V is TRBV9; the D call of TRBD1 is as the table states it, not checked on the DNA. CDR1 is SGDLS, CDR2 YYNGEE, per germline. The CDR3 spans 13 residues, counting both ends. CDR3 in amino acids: CASGDEGANNPPL.

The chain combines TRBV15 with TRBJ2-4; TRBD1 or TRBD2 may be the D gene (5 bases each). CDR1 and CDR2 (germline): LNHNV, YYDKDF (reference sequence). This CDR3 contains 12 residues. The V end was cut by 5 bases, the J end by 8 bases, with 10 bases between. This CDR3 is CATSGGRDIQYF. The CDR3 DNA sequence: TGTGCCACCAGCGGAGGCAGGGACATTCAGTACTTC.

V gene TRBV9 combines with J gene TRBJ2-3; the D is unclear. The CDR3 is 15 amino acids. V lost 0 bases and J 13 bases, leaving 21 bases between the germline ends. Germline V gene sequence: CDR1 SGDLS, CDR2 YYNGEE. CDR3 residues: CASSVGSDSQDSEYF. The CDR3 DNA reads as TGTGCCAGCAGCGTAGGGTCAGATAGCCAGGATTCTGAGTATTTT.